The clone carrying this T cell receptor beta chain was detected once. Germline V gene sequence: CDR1 MDHEN, CDR2 SYDVKM. The ends lost 3 bases at V and 10 bases at J; junction bases unmatched: 10. CDR3 length: 15 residues. This sample is drawn from a study of shared clonotypes between healthy human individuals. Per the original data handling: Junction-only sequences produced by ImmunoSEQ had no quality scores, so filtering differed. Data came from immunoSEQ multiplex PCR; TCRdb stores just in-frame clones and leaves some out. The V and J calls and clone size come from that table; D and trimming were worked out from the DNA. The repertoire consists of over a million clones, with roughly 96% occurring once and the leading ten covering 1.2%. Donors, healthy HIV-negative adults, lacked recent acute infections or vaccinations.

This clonotype was sampled from a man younger than 40 in good health. Sequencing input: naive CD4+ T cells sorted from blood. As to subset: CD45RA+ positively selected. This chain uses TRBV28 with TRBJ2-1; 9 nucleotides line up with TRBD2. DNA for the CDR3: TGTGCCAGCAGTTTCGGGCTAGCGGGACTGAGCGAGCAGTTCTTC. Translated: CASSFGLAGLSEQFF. Supplemented by reference TRBV28 and TRBJ2-1, the full variable domain reads DVKVTQSSRYLVKRTGEKVFLECVQDMDHENMFWYRQDPGLGLRLIYFSYDVKMKEKGDIPEGYSVSREKKERFSLILESASTNQTSMYLCASSFGLAGLSEQFFGPGTRLTVL.